This T cell receptor (beta chain) comes out of a study of blood T cell repertoires in COVID-19. Study-level information: PBMCs, B-cell-depleted T cells, or T cells were the source of the cDNA or gDNA that made up the material.

The germline CDR1 and CDR2 sequences are SGHAT and FQNNGV. The CDR3 loop spans 16 amino acids. After removal of 5 bases from V and 4 bases from J, the junction contained 9 bases not matched to a gene. Repertoires were generated with immunoSEQ multiplex PCR, while TCRdb's copy carries only in-frame clones and drops some. The sample holds 250,000 or so clones; roughly four fifths are singletons and the top ten take roughly 2%. The sequenced material came from peripheral blood. The sequence derives from a man aged 25-40 years who had recovered from COVID-19. The rearrangement uses TRBV11-2 and TRBJ2-3; 10 nucleotides agree with TRBD2. This CDR3 is CASSLQRGGPADTQYF. In nucleotides, the CDR3 is TGTGCCAGCAGCCTTCAGCGGGGGGGCCCGGCAGATACGCAGTATTTT. The full variable domain, completed using reference TRBV11-2 and TRBJ2-3, is EAGVAQSPRYKIIEKRQSVAFWCNPISGHATLYWYQQILGQGPKLLIQFQNNGVVDDSQLPKDRFSAERLKGVDSTLKIQPAKLEDSAVYLCASSLQRGGPADTQYFGPGTRLTVL.